The 15 T cell receptor beta chains below all came from one sample that was sequenced in a study of regulatory T cells in long-lasting Graves disease. Time point: persistent/refractory GD, antithyroid drugs over 5 years with positive TRAb. Extracted RNA from PBMCs served as the source of the TCR library. CDR3-region Arm-PCR and iRepertoire HTBI primers produced the TCR beta libraries. TCRdb used MiXCR to reprocess the multiplex PCR reads, holding one entry per CDR3 protein. The sample shows about 470,000 distinct CDR3 sequences, more than 20% of them seen only once. The source material was peripheral blood mononuclear cells (PBMCs), sampled when the disease was refractory, from a patient treated with antithyroid drugs. Receptor source: a female donor with Graves disease.

This clonotype has ten or more counts. The chain uses TRBV12-3 or TRBV12-4 and TRBJ2-7; tentatively, D is TRBD1 (6 bases). Trimming stripped 1 base from V and 9 bases from J, with 16 bases between. The CDR3 sequence is 14 residues long. In DNA, the CDR3 is TGTGCCAGCAGTTTAGGGGCAGGGGAGTTGGTGCAGTACTTC. Protein product: CASSLGAGELVQYF.

The V gene is TRBV19, the J gene TRBJ2-7; D is perhaps TRBD1 or TRBD2 (6 bases each). Germline values: CDR1 LNHDA, CDR2 SQIVND (reference sequence). There are 14 residues in the CDR3. V was clipped by 7 bases and J by 1 base, with 14 bases between them. The CDR3 coding sequence is TGTGCCAGTACCCCGGGGGCGAATTCCTACGAGCAGTACTTC. It translates to CASTPGANSYEQYF.

There are many counts of this clonotype. DNA of the CDR3: TGTGCCAGCAGTGAATACGGTCGGGGGACCATAGGGCTCCACGAGCAGTACTTC. Translation gives CASSEYGRGTIGLHEQYF. The chain joins TRBV2 to TRBJ2-7, with D maybe TRBD2 (6 bases). The CDR3 totals 18 residues. Germline V lookup: CDR1 SNHLY, CDR2 FYNNEI. Between the trimmed V and J ends, which lost 2 bases and 5 bases, there was a span of 25 bases.

In this sample, this clonotype turned up a few times. The V gene is TRBV29-1, the J gene TRBJ1-5; maybe TRBD1 (5 bases). V gave up 6 bases and J gave up 6 bases, with 15 bases separating them. Germline loops: CDR1 SQVTM, CDR2 ANQGSEA. The CDR3 length is 13 residues. CDR3 sequence reads: CSVAPVQGQPQHF. The CDR3 DNA reads as TGCAGCGTGGCGCCGGTTCAGGGTCAGCCCCAGCATTTT.

There are many counts of this clonotype. CDR3 sequence: CAGEGGYEQYF. DNA for the CDR3: TGTGCCGGTGAGGGCGGCTACGAGCAGTACTTC. The chain employs TRBV30 and TRBJ2-7; possible D gene TRBD2, 5 bases. The V end lost 8 bases, the J end lost 3 bases, and 11 bases lay between the germline ends. The CDR3 runs 11 residues. Germline-derived CDR1 and CDR2 are GTSNPN and SVGIG (reference sequence). The full variable domain, completed using reference TRBV30 and TRBJ2-7, is SQTIHQWPATLVQPVGSPLSLECTVEGTSNPNLYWYRQAAGRGLQLLFYSVGIGQISSEVPQNLSASRPQDRQFILSSKKLLLSDSGFYLCAGEGGYEQYFGPGTRLTVT.

J is TRBJ2-7 and V is TRBV7-9, with a weak D call TRBD1 (9 bases). V was trimmed by 5 bases and J by 6 bases, leaving 20 bases between them. Germline loops: CDR1 SEHNR, CDR2 FQNEAQ (reference sequence). The length of the CDR3 is 15 residues. CDR3 sequence reads: CASSNRGGQGPEQYF. Here the CDR3 DNA reads TGTGCCAGCAGCAACCGGGGGGGACAGGGACCCGAGCAGTACTTC. The variable domain in full, completed from reference TRBV7-9 and TRBJ2-7, reads DTGVSQNPRHKITKRGQNVTFRCDPISEHNRLYWYRQTLGQGPEFLTYFQNEAQLEKSRLLSDRFSAERPKGSFSTLEIQRTEQGDSAMYLCASSNRGGQGPEQYFGPGTRLTVT.

This clonotype was seen a single time. The rearrangement links TRBV10-2 to TRBJ1-5; D not resolved. V was clipped by 2 bases and J by 10 bases, with 6 bases between them. The CDR3 extends over 11 amino acids. The germline CDR1 and CDR2 sequences are WSHSY and SAAADI. The CDR3 DNA is TGCGCCAGCAGTGAGCCCGGACCCCAGCATTTT. It translates to CASSEPGPQHF.

The chain uses TRBV5-1 and TRBJ2-1; D not certain. The CDR3 contains 14 residues. Per germline, CDR1 SGHRS and CDR2 YFSETQ. V was cut by 0 bases and J by 5 bases, with 9 bases left in between. The CDR3 DNA follows: TGCGCCAGCAGCTTGGTCTACCGAAACAATGAGCAGTTCTTC. Translating it yields CASSLVYRNNEQFF.

This clonotype was recorded many times. The V call is TRBV7-9, the J call TRBJ1-1, with D possibly TRBD1 on 6 matching bases. Per germline, CDR1 SEHNR and CDR2 FQNEAQ (reference sequence). The CDR3 contains 11 residues. Trimming shortened V by 4 bases and J by 10 bases, and 10 bases separated the two germline ends. This CDR3 reads CASSSGVRAFF. The CDR3 bases are TGTGCCAGCAGCTCAGGGGTAAGAGCTTTCTTT.

J is TRBJ2-7 and V is TRBV5-4; D possibly corresponds to TRBD2 (6 bases). Trimming pared 7 bases from V and 6 bases from J, leaving 23 bases between. The CDR3 consists of 15 residues. Germline V lookup: CDR1 SGHNT, CDR2 YYREEE (reference sequence). CDR3 region: CASALEWASESEQYF. The CDR3, as DNA: TGTGCCAGCGCCCTGGAATGGGCTAGCGAGTCCGAGCAGTACTTC.

This clonotype was picked up many times. This chain connects TRBV2 to TRBJ2-5; perhaps TRBD1 as D (6 bases). The CDR3 contains 13 residues. The germline V and J ends were trimmed by 5 bases and 4 bases, with 11 bases remaining between them. Germline V gene sequence: CDR1 SNHLY, CDR2 FYNNEI. The CDR3 sequence: CASSTRGTETQYF. The CDR3 DNA reads as TGTGCCAGCAGTACCAGGGGTACAGAGACCCAGTACTTC.

This clonotype was picked up many times. The CDR3 sequence is CARWGSNYGYTF. The CDR3 coding sequence is TGTGCCAGATGGGGATCTAACTATGGCTACACCTTC. The chain couples TRBV6-1 to TRBJ1-2, with no clear D. The CDR3 is 12 residues long. V lost 9 bases and J lost 0, with 8 bases in between. Germline V gene sequence: CDR1 MNHNS, CDR2 SASEGT.

This clonotype was counted only a few times. The chain uses TRBV5-1 and TRBJ2-2; D tentatively fits TRBD1 or TRBD2 (5 bases each). The CDR3 spans 15 residues. Germline CDR1 reads SGHRS; CDR2 reads YFSETQ. The V and J ends lost 4 bases and 0 bases respectively, with 10 bases between them. CDR3 in amino acids: CASSTGASNTGELFF. Here the CDR3 DNA reads TGCGCCAGCAGCACCGGGGCCTCGAACACCGGGGAGCTGTTTTTT.

This clonotype was detected a few times. The chain is built from TRBV3-1 and TRBJ2-7; D is undetermined. The CDR3 has 14 amino acids. CDR1 is LGHDT, CDR2 YNNKEL, per germline (reference sequence). With 3 bases removed from V and 2 bases from J, the gap between germline ends came to 11 bases. CDR3 sequence (DNA): TGTGCCAGCAGCCAGATCCACTCAACCTACGAGCAGTACTTC. Protein product: CASSQIHSTYEQYF.

This clonotype was seen only a few times. The rearrangement uses TRBV6-9 and TRBJ1-1; D possibly corresponds to TRBD1 (6 bases). CDR3 length: 12 residues. The germline V gene encodes CDR1 MNHGY and CDR2 SVAAGI. The V end was cut by 3 bases, the J end by 11 bases, with 13 bases between. CDR3 in DNA: TGTGCCAGCAGTTACTCCGGAAGGGGGGCTTTCTTT. It encodes CASSYSGRGAFF.